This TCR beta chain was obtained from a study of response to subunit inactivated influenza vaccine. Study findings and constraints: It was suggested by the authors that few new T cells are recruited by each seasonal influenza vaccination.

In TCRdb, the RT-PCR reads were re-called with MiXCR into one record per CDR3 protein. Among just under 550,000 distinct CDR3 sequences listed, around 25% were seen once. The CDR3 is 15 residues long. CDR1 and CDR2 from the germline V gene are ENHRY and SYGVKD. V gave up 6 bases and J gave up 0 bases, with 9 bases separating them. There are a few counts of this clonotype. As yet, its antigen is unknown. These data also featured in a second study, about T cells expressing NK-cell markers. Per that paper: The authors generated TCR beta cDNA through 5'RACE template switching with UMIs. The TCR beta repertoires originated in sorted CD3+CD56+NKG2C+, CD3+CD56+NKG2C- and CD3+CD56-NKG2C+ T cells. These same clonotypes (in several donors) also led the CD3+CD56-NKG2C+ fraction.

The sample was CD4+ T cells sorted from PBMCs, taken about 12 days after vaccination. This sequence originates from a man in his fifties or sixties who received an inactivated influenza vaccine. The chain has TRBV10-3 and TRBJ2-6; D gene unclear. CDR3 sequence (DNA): TGTGCCATCAGCGGTATCGCCTCTGGGGCCAACGTCCTGACTTTC. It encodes CAISGIASGANVLTF.